These 24 T cell receptor beta chains came from one sample sequenced in a study of chemoradiotherapy in HPV16-positive cancers. Clones were read by immunoSEQ multiplex PCR, and TCRdb kept only the in-frame ones, dropping some. The table records roughly 12,000 clones, over 65% of them present only once. The sample was collected from a patient who underwent chemoradiotherapy. The receptors were gathered from a human donor with HPV-associated anogenital cancer.

The genes are TRBV9 and TRBJ2-7; 9 bases are a match to TRBD1. The CDR3 consists of 14 residues. Germline V gene data show CDR1 as SGDLS and CDR2 as YYNGEE. Germline trimming cut 4 bases from V and 6 bases from J; bases unmatched to any gene: 8. The chain's CDR3 is CASSPGTGNGEQYF. The CDR3 coding sequence is TGTGCCAGCAGCCCCGGGACAGGGAACGGCGAGCAGTACTTC.

The chain combines TRBV20-1 with TRBJ2-1, with a tentative D call TRBD2 (6 bases). V was clipped by 4 bases and J by 10 bases, with 11 bases between them. Germline loops: CDR1 DFQATT, CDR2 SNEGSKA (reference sequence). The CDR3 runs to 11 residues. DNA of the CDR3: TGCAGTGCTAACGCGGGGTCCGAGCAGTTCTTC. Its protein product is CSANAGSEQFF.

This clone is termed medium-sized. The chain couples TRBV12-5 to TRBJ2-6, with TRBD1 matching over 9 bases. From germline, CDR1 is LGHNT and CDR2 FRNRAP. CDR3 length: 18 amino acids. The trim removed 2 bases at V and 1 base at J, leaving 6 bases unmatched. In DNA, the CDR3 is TGTGCTAGTGGTTTGATCACAGGGGGCCTGTCTGGGGCCAACGTCCTGACTTTC. This sequence encodes CASGLITGGLSGANVLTF. Variable domain in full (rest from reference TRBV12-5 and TRBJ2-6): DARVTQTPRHKVTEMGQEVTMRCQPILGHNTVFWYRQTMMQGLELLAYFRNRAPLDDSGMPKDRFSAEMPDATLATLKIQPSEPRDSAVYFCASGLITGGLSGANVLTFGAGSRLTVL.

The rearrangement joins TRBV27 to TRBJ2-7; D is unresolved. Trimming stripped 5 bases from V and 3 bases from J, with 11 bases between. The CDR3 spans 13 residues. Germline CDR1 is MNHEY and CDR2 is SMNVEV (reference sequence). CDR3 DNA sequence: TGTGCCAGCAGTCGGAAGCCTCTCTACGAGCAGTACTTC. This codes for CASSRKPLYEQYF.

This chain uses TRBV7-3 with TRBJ1-6, with TRBD1 matching 7 bases. Per germline, CDR1 SGHTA and CDR2 FQGTGA. J was trimmed by 8 bases and V by 1 base; bases with no gene match: 8. The CDR3 length is 16 residues. CDR3 loop: CASSLSHRGTDSPLHF. CDR3 DNA: TGTGCCAGCAGCTTAAGCCACAGGGGTACGGATTCACCCCTCCACTTT. Variable domain in full (rest from reference TRBV7-3 and TRBJ1-6): GAGVSQTPSNKVTEKGKYVELRCDPISGHTALYWYRQSLGQGPEFLIYFQGTGAADDSGLPNDRFFAVRPEGSVSTLKIQRTERGDSAVYLCASSLSHRGTDSPLHFGNGTRLTVT.

The chain recombines TRBV5-4 with TRBJ1-2, with D possibly being TRBD1 (5 bases). The length of the CDR3 is 13 residues. CDR1 SGHNT and CDR2 YYREEE come from the germline V gene (reference sequence). V was pared by 4 bases and J by 2 bases, with 9 bases between. The CDR3, as DNA: TGTGCCAGCAGCGCCCAGGGAAACTATGGCTACACCTTC. Amino acid sequence: CASSAQGNYGYTF.

The chain is built from TRBV9 and TRBJ2-3, with D possibly being TRBD1 (5 bases). The CDR3 totals 16 residues. Germline CDR1 is SGDLS and CDR2 is YYNGEE. Trimming removed 0 bases from V and 0 bases from J, with 11 bases in between. CDR3 in amino acids: CASSVGQGSSTDTQYF. The DNA of the CDR3 is TGTGCCAGCAGCGTAGGGCAGGGCTCTAGCACAGATACGCAGTATTTT.

The rearrangement links TRBV4-2 to TRBJ1-1, with D perhaps TRBD1 (5 bases). V was cut by 0 bases and J by 7 bases, with 9 bases left in between. The germline CDR1 and CDR2 sequences are LGHNA and YNFKEQ. CDR3 length equals 13 residues. CDR3: CASSQDRQHEAFF. DNA for the CDR3: TGTGCCAGCAGCCAAGATAGACAGCATGAAGCTTTCTTT.

This clone was picked up one time. V gene TRBV6-4 combines with J gene TRBJ2-3; 12 bases agree with TRBD1. Germline loops: CDR1 MRHNA, CDR2 SNTAGT. After removal of 4 bases from V and 4 bases from J, the junction contained 6 bases not matched to a gene. The CDR3 extends over 16 amino acids. The CDR3 reads CASSGSGTGGADTQYF. CDR3 sequence (DNA): TGTGCCAGCAGTGGATCCGGGACAGGGGGCGCAGATACGCAGTATTTT.

This chain joins TRBV27 and TRBJ1-6; D ambiguous. The CDR3 is made up of 15 amino acids. Trimming stripped 2 bases from V and 5 bases from J, with 10 bases between. CDR1 MNHEY and CDR2 SMNVEV come from the germline V gene (reference sequence). The CDR3 protein is CASSLSEQNNSPLHF. DNA of the CDR3: TGTGCCAGCAGTTTAAGTGAACAGAATAATTCACCCCTCCACTTT.

The CDR3 sequence: CASSDRSANYGYTF. The CDR3 DNA is TGTGCCAGCAGTGACAGGTCAGCTAACTATGGCTACACCTTC. The gene calls are TRBV6-1 and TRBJ1-2; D gene uncertain. Per germline, CDR1 MNHNS and CDR2 SASEGT. CDR3 size: 14 residues. Trimming left V 3 bases short and J 0 bases short, with 8 bases between.

This clone was detected only a few times. CDR3 sequence (DNA): TGCGCCAGCAGCTTGACCCTTTCTGTGGGGCGGGGCGCCTACAATGAGCAGTTCTTC. Translation gives CASSLTLSVGRGAYNEQFF. This chain connects TRBV5-1 to TRBJ2-1; D might be TRBD2 (6 bases). In germline, CDR1 is SGHRS, CDR2 YFSETQ. This CDR3 is built from 19 residues. V was pared by 1 base and J by 2 bases, with 22 bases between.

The rearrangement links TRBV19 to TRBJ1-6, with 9 bases aligning to TRBD1. Germline lookup yields CDR1 LNHDA and CDR2 SQIVND (reference sequence). The CDR3 is made up of 14 amino acids. The junction had 8 bases not matched to a gene; V was cut back by 7 bases and J by 10 bases. CDR3 protein: CASTAGQGRSPLHF. The DNA of the CDR3 is TGTGCCAGTACGGCCGGACAGGGGAGATCACCCCTCCACTTT. The full variable domain, with the rest looked up from reference TRBV19 and TRBJ1-6, is DGGITQSPKYLFRKEGQNVTLSCEQNLNHDAMYWYRQDPGQGLRLIYYSQIVNDFQKGDIAEGYSVSREKKESFPLTVTSAQKNPTAFYLCASTAGQGRSPLHFGNGTRLTVT.

The chain has TRBV28 and TRBJ2-3, with TRBD2 identical over 14 bases. The germline CDR1 and CDR2 sequences are MDHEN and SYDVKM. After removal of 5 bases from V and 3 bases from J, the junction contained 4 bases not matched to a gene. The CDR3 has 16 amino acids. The CDR3 protein is CASSRGLAGETDTQYF. CDR3 DNA: TGTGCCAGCAGTCGGGGACTAGCGGGAGAGACAGATACGCAGTATTTT.

This chain joins TRBV6-4 and TRBJ2-1; no clear D gene. V lost 0 bases to trimming and J lost 6 bases, with 12 bases between them. The germline V gene has CDR1 MRHNA and CDR2 SNTAGT. The CDR3 runs to 15 residues. The CDR3, as DNA: TGTGCCAGCAGTGACTCACGAAGAGACATCAATGAGCAGTTCTTC. Protein product: CASSDSRRDINEQFF.

The CDR3 region has the DNA TGTGCCAGTAGTATTGGAGGGACAGCGGGCTACCAAGAGACCCAGTACTTC. This sequence encodes CASSIGGTAGYQETQYF. The chain carries TRBV19 and TRBJ2-5, with D possibly matching TRBD1 (7 bases). The CDR3 spans 17 residues. Trimming pared 3 bases from V and 0 bases from J, leaving 17 bases between. Looked up from germline, CDR1 is LNHDA and CDR2 is SQIVND (reference sequence).

The rearrangement joins TRBV15 to TRBJ2-5, with 9 bases that match TRBD1. J lost 5 bases, V lost 5 bases, and 9 bases had no gene match. Germline lookup yields CDR1 LNHNV and CDR2 YYDKDF (reference sequence). This CDR3 is 15 amino acids long. CDR3 amino acids: CATSARDRAWETQYF. The DNA of the CDR3 is TGTGCCACCAGCGCCCGGGACAGGGCGTGGGAGACCCAGTACTTC.

This chain links TRBV30 with TRBJ2-3; no firm D call. Germline assignment: CDR1 GTSNPN and CDR2 SVGIG (reference sequence). The V and J ends lost 0 bases and 5 bases respectively, with 3 bases between them. The CDR3 is 11 amino acids. The CDR3 DNA reads TGTGCCTGGAGTGTACAAGATACGCAGTATTTT. Protein sequence: CAWSVQDTQYF.

This chain links TRBV28 with TRBJ1-6, with D possibly being TRBD1 (5 bases). Germline CDR1 reads MDHEN; CDR2 reads SYDVKM. The V and J ends lost 6 bases and 13 bases respectively, with 13 bases between them. This CDR3 is 12 amino acids long. The CDR3 DNA follows: TGTGCCAGCAGGGGACTAGGTGAGCCCCTCCACTTT. It specifies CASRGLGEPLHF. The full variable domain, its missing parts supplied by reference TRBV28 and TRBJ1-6, is DVKVTQSSRYLVKRTGEKVFLECVQDMDHENMFWYRQDPGLGLRLIYFSYDVKMKEKGDIPEGYSVSREKKERFSLILESASTNQTSMYLCASRGLGEPLHFGNGTRLTVT.

The J gene is TRBJ1-1, the V gene TRBV18, with no clear D. The germline V gene encodes CDR1 KGHSH and CDR2 LQKENI. The CDR3 sequence is 15 residues long. V was shortened by 3 bases and J by 3 bases, with 14 bases between the two germline ends. The chain's CDR3 is CASSPLRGKYTEAFF. DNA of the CDR3: TGTGCCAGCTCACCCCTGAGAGGGAAATACACTGAAGCTTTCTTT.

CDR3: CASSQNLRLSSYNEQFF. DNA of the CDR3: TGTGCCAGCAGCCAAAACCTCCGACTTAGCTCCTACAATGAGCAGTTCTTC. The chain carries TRBV4-2 and TRBJ2-1, with D unclear. This CDR3 contains 17 residues. Trimming pared 2 bases from V and 0 bases from J, leaving 14 bases between. Germline V lookup: CDR1 LGHNA, CDR2 YNFKEQ.

The chain couples TRBV2 to TRBJ1-1; D perhaps matches TRBD1 (6 bases). Germline CDR1 SNHLY, CDR2 FYNNEI. The germline V and J ends were trimmed by 6 bases and 1 base, with 9 bases remaining between them. The CDR3 extends over 13 amino acids. The CDR3 is CASRKGGNTEAFF. Written as DNA, the CDR3 is TGTGCCAGCAGAAAGGGGGGGAACACTGAAGCTTTCTTT.

On this clone: Because the CDR3 is missing its conserved closing phenylalanine or tryptophan, this is likely a read error. It is unclear where the CDR3 begins or ends on the DNA, so no DNA is shown, and the CDR3 is as TCRdb lists it. The CDR3 loop is CSAPRLRDAL. This chain joins TRBV20-1 and TRBJ1-1. The CDR3 is 10 residues long, ends included. CDR1 and CDR2 from the germline V gene are DFQATT and SNEGSKA (reference sequence).

The table lists this clone with a few counts. The chain carries TRBV5-6 and TRBJ2-2; D gene ambiguous. Trimming stripped 4 bases from V and 4 bases from J, with 8 bases between. This CDR3 comprises 13 residues. Germline-derived CDR1 and CDR2 are SGHDT and YYEEEE. The CDR3 sequence: CASSRPGTGELFF. CDR3 sequence (DNA): TGTGCCAGCAGCCGACCAGGCACCGGGGAGCTGTTTTTT.